The rows below give T cell receptor beta chains drawn from one sample of a study of cytotoxic CD8 clonotypes in ibrutinib-treated CLL. Produced via immunoSEQ multiplex PCR; TCRdb's table is partial and in-frame only. The profile shows 9,000 to 13,000 clones, 79% of them singletons. The starting material was PBMCs, obtained at disease progression, from a patient treated with ibrutinib. Receptors were obtained from a human donor with chronic lymphocytic leukemia. The CDR3 runs from the conserved cysteine through the conserved F or W. D genes are given only for firm matches. Some rows have no size entry. The others give once, few or many, or a class for an expanded clone.

v_gene: TRBV30
d_gene: .
j_gene: TRBJ1-1
abundance: .
CDR3aa: CAWSLGRTEAFF
CDR3nt: TGTGCCTGGAGTCTAGGGAGAACTGAAGCTTTCTTT

v_gene: TRBV27
d_gene: .
j_gene: TRBJ2-7
abundance: few
CDR3aa: CASSLQGYYGEQYF
CDR3nt: TGTGCCAGCAGTTTACAGGGATATTACGGCGAGCAGTACTTC

v_gene: TRBV5-4
d_gene: TRBD1
j_gene: TRBJ2-5
abundance: .
CDR3aa: CASSRGQVLEAQYF
CDR3nt: TGTGCCAGCAGCCGAGGACAGGTTCTTGAGGCCCAGTACTTC

v_gene: TRBV7-8
d_gene: .
j_gene: TRBJ2-7
abundance: .
CDR3aa: CASSPLDYAYEQYF
CDR3nt: TGTGCCAGCAGCCCCCTTGACTATGCCTACGAGCAGTACTTC

v_gene: TRBV28
d_gene: .
j_gene: TRBJ1-5
abundance: .
CDR3aa: CASSLYRVPYQPQHF
CDR3nt: TGTGCCAGCAGCCTCTACAGGGTTCCGTATCAGCCCCAGCATTTT

v_gene: TRBV4-2
d_gene: .
j_gene: TRBJ2-2
abundance: .
CDR3aa: CASSQDRHRGAVF
CDR3nt: TGTGCCAGCAGCCAAGATAGACACCGGGGAGCTGTTTTT

v_gene: TRBV6-5
d_gene: .
j_gene: TRBJ2-7
abundance: .
CDR3aa: CASRGLYEQYF
CDR3nt: TGTGCCAGCAGAGGTCTCTACGAGCAGTACTTC

v_gene: TRBV10-2
d_gene: .
j_gene: TRBJ2-7
abundance: hyperexpanded
CDR3aa: CASRHYEQYF
CDR3nt: TGCGCCAGCAGACACTACGAGCAGTACTTC

v_gene: TRBV5-4
d_gene: TRBD2
j_gene: TRBJ2-7
abundance: once
CDR3aa: CASSQGLAGVYEQYF
CDR3nt: TGTGCCAGCAGCCAGGGACTAGCGGGAGTATATGAGCAGTACTTC

v_gene: TRBV18
d_gene: .
j_gene: TRBJ1-1
abundance: .
CDR3aa: CASSLQGMNTEAFF
CDR3nt: TGTGCCAGCTCACTACAGGGAATGAACACTGAAGCTTTCTTT

v_gene: TRBV28
d_gene: .
j_gene: TRBJ2-3
abundance: .
CDR3aa: CASRRMGARDTQYF
CDR3nt: TGTGCCAGCCGCCGGATGGGGGCCCGCGATACGCAGTATTTT

v_gene: TRBV5-1
d_gene: .
j_gene: TRBJ2-2
abundance: .
CDR3aa: CASRKEFGELFF
CDR3nt: TGCGCCAGCCGAAAAGAGTTCGGGGAGCTGTTTTTT

v_gene: TRBV11-3
d_gene: .
j_gene: TRBJ2-7
abundance: .
CDR3aa: CASSLGGGRSHEQYF
CDR3nt: TGTGCCAGCAGCCTAGGGGGCGGGAGGTCCCACGAGCAGTACTTC

v_gene: TRBV27
d_gene: .
j_gene: TRBJ2-7
abundance: few
CDR3aa: CASSLLQGPSREQYF
CDR3nt: TGTGCCAGCAGTTTATTACAGGGTCCATCTCGGGAGCAGTACTTC

v_gene: TRBV6-1
d_gene: TRBD2
j_gene: TRBJ2-3
abundance: .
CDR3aa: CASSEGERDPRTDTQYF
CDR3nt: TGTGCCAGCAGTGAGGGGGAGCGGGACCCGAGAACAGATACGCAGTATTTT

v_gene: TRBV6-7
d_gene: TRBD2
j_gene: TRBJ2-5
abundance: .
CDR3aa: CASSYSSRTSGGTTQETQYF
CDR3nt: TGTGCCAGCAGTTACTCTTCCCGGACTAGCGGGGGGACAACCCAAGAGACCCAGTACTTC

v_gene: TRBV5-1
d_gene: .
j_gene: TRBJ2-5
abundance: .
CDR3aa: CASSIGGQETQYF
CDR3nt: TGCGCCAGCAGCATAGGGGGTCAAGAGACCCAGTACTTC

v_gene: TRBV28
d_gene: TRBD1
j_gene: TRBJ2-3
abundance: .
CDR3aa: CASSLPGQGADTQYF
CDR3nt: TGTGCCAGCAGCCTGCCGGGACAGGGGGCAGATACGCAGTATTTT

v_gene: TRBV6-6
d_gene: .
j_gene: TRBJ2-7
abundance: .
CDR3aa: CASSYDRRGEQYF
CDR3nt: TGTGCCAGCAGTTACGATCGTCGGGGGGAGCAGTACTTC

v_gene: TRBV2
d_gene: .
j_gene: TRBJ1-5
abundance: .
CDR3aa: CATGLLSNQPQHF
CDR3nt: TGTGCCACTGGGTTACTGAGCAATCAGCCCCAGCATTTT

v_gene: TRBV7-8
d_gene: .
j_gene: TRBJ1-1
abundance: .
CDR3aa: CASSRVGVGAFF
CDR3nt: TGTGCCAGCAGCCGAGTAGGGGTTGGAGCTTTCTTT

v_gene: TRBV27
d_gene: .
j_gene: TRBJ2-7
abundance: .
CDR3aa: CASSTSTGSYEQYF
CDR3nt: .

v_gene: TRBV28
d_gene: .
j_gene: TRBJ2-7
abundance: .
CDR3aa: CASSLVPYEQYF
CDR3nt: TGTGCCAGCAGTTTAGTCCCTTACGAGCAGTACTTC

v_gene: TRBV13
d_gene: TRBD2
j_gene: TRBJ2-5
abundance: few
CDR3aa: CASSLGLAGAETQYF
CDR3nt: TGTGCCAGCAGCTTGGGACTAGCGGGAGCAGAGACCCAGTACTTC

v_gene: TRBV27
d_gene: .
j_gene: TRBJ2-1
abundance: .
CDR3aa: CASPPKAGNEQFF
CDR3nt: TGTGCCAGCCCCCCAAAGGCGGGCAATGAGCAGTTCTTC

v_gene: TRBV7-2
d_gene: TRBD1
j_gene: TRBJ1-3
abundance: .
CDR3aa: CASSFGRGVGNTIYF
CDR3nt: TGTGCCAGCAGCTTCGGCAGGGGGGTTGGAAACACCATATATTTT

v_gene: TRBV28
d_gene: .
j_gene: TRBJ2-1
abundance: .
CDR3aa: CASSGSDYLSYNEQFF
CDR3nt: TGTGCCAGCAGTGGATCGGACTATCTCTCCTACAATGAGCAGTTCTTC

v_gene: TRBV5-1
d_gene: TRBD1
j_gene: TRBJ2-7
abundance: .
CDR3aa: CASSSSRDRTEQYF
CDR3nt: TGCGCCAGCAGCTCGTCCCGGGACAGAACCGAGCAGTACTTC

v_gene: TRBV4-1
d_gene: .
j_gene: TRBJ1-3
abundance: .
CDR3aa: CASSQDSGFVGGNTIYF
CDR3nt: TGCGCCAGCAGCCAAGATTCGGGGTTTGTTGGTGGAAACACCATATATTTT

v_gene: TRBV5-5
d_gene: TRBD1
j_gene: TRBJ1-5
abundance: .
CDR3aa: CASSWSGTGSISNQPQHF
CDR3nt: TGTGCCAGCAGCTGGAGCGGGACAGGTTCGATTAGCAATCAGCCCCAGCATTTT

v_gene: TRBV21-1
d_gene: .
j_gene: TRBJ1-5
abundance: .
CDR3aa: CASSRWTKVLNQPQHF
CDR3nt: TGTGCCAGCAGCAGATGGACAAAAGTTCTCAATCAGCCCCAGCATTTT

v_gene: TRBV7-9
d_gene: TRBD1
j_gene: TRBJ2-7
abundance: .
CDR3aa: CASSLPEGQGGAYEQYF
CDR3nt: TGTGCCAGCAGCCTTCCGGAGGGACAGGGGGGGGCCTACGAGCAGTACTTC

v_gene: TRBV5-6
d_gene: .
j_gene: TRBJ2-7
abundance: .
CDR3aa: CASSWSRVSSYEQYF
CDR3nt: TGTGCCAGCAGCTGGTCGCGAGTCAGCTCCTACGAGCAGTACTTC

v_gene: TRBV10-3
d_gene: .
j_gene: TRBJ2-2
abundance: .
CDR3aa: CAISESPGELFF
CDR3nt: TGTGCCATCAGTGAGTCCCCCGGGGAGCTGTTTTTT

v_gene: TRBV9
d_gene: .
j_gene: TRBJ1-2
abundance: .
CDR3aa: CASSVDGGDGYTF
CDR3nt: TGTGCCAGCAGCGTAGATGGAGGAGATGGCTACACCTTC

v_gene: TRBV4-2
d_gene: .
j_gene: TRBJ1-2
abundance: .
CDR3aa: CASSGGEDGYTF
CDR3nt: TGTGCCAGCAGCGGCGGGGAGGATGGCTACACCTTC

v_gene: TRBV6-6
d_gene: .
j_gene: TRBJ2-2
abundance: .
CDR3aa: CASSPQRGGTGELFF
CDR3nt: TGTGCCAGCAGTCCCCAGAGGGGCGGGACCGGGGAGCTGTTTTTT

v_gene: TRBV7-9
d_gene: .
j_gene: TRBJ1-1
abundance: .
CDR3aa: CASSLPPAAEAFF
CDR3nt: TGTGCCAGCAGCTTACCCCCCGCTGCTGAAGCTTTCTTT

v_gene: TRBV21-1
d_gene: .
j_gene: TRBJ2-1
abundance: .
CDR3aa: CASSTSGSYNEQFF
CDR3nt: TGTGCCAGCAGCACTAGCGGCTCCTACAATGAGCAGTTCTTC

v_gene: TRBV5-1
d_gene: .
j_gene: TRBJ2-1
abundance: once
CDR3aa: CASSLAGLSYNEQFF
CDR3nt: TGCGCCAGCAGCTTGGCGGGGCTCTCCTACAATGAGCAGTTCTTC

v_gene: TRBV28
d_gene: .
j_gene: TRBJ1-5
abundance: .
CDR3aa: CASTLTRRGNQPQHF
CDR3nt: TGTGCCAGCACCCTAACGCGTAGGGGCAATCAGCCCCAGCATTTT

v_gene: TRBV6-5
d_gene: TRBD2
j_gene: TRBJ2-1
abundance: .
CDR3aa: CASRRIAGSNNEQFF
CDR3nt: TGTGCCAGCAGGAGAATAGCGGGCTCTAACAATGAGCAGTTCTTC

v_gene: TRBV19
d_gene: TRBD2
j_gene: TRBJ2-3
abundance: few
CDR3aa: CAASIGTSGADTQYF
CDR3nt: TGTGCAGCCTCGATCGGGACTAGCGGGGCAGATACGCAGTATTTT

v_gene: TRBV18
d_gene: .
j_gene: TRBJ1-1
abundance: few
CDR3aa: CASSLGSSEAFF
CDR3nt: TGTGCCAGCTCACTAGGGAGTTCTGAAGCTTTCTTT

v_gene: TRBV12-1
d_gene: .
j_gene: TRBJ1-5
abundance: few
CDR3aa: CASPLQPQHF
CDR3nt: TGTGCCAGCCCCCTCCAGCCCCAGCATTTT

v_gene: TRBV5-4
d_gene: TRBD2
j_gene: TRBJ2-5
abundance: .
CDR3aa: CASSKKRGVNQETQYF
CDR3nt: TGTGCCAGCAGCAAAAAGCGGGGGGTTAATCAAGAGACCCAGTACTTC

v_gene: TRBV5-1
d_gene: TRBD2
j_gene: TRBJ2-7
abundance: .
CDR3aa: CASRLAGGPYEQYF
CDR3nt: TGCGCCAGCAGACTAGCGGGGGGGCCATACGAGCAGTACTTC

v_gene: TRBV18
d_gene: .
j_gene: TRBJ2-5
abundance: .
CDR3aa: CASSPSVPRGGETQYF
CDR3nt: TGTGCCAGCTCACCATCCGTTCCCAGGGGTGGAGAGACCCAGTACTTC

v_gene: TRBV10-3
d_gene: .
j_gene: TRBJ1-5
abundance: .
CDR3aa: CAISRGGQPQHF
CDR3nt: TGTGCCATCAGCCGTGGTGGGCAGCCCCAGCATTTT

v_gene: TRBV18
d_gene: .
j_gene: TRBJ2-2
abundance: once
CDR3aa: CASSDTFGELFF
CDR3nt: TGTGCCAGCTCCGACACCTTCGGGGAGCTGTTTTTT

v_gene: TRBV7-7
d_gene: .
j_gene: TRBJ2-4
abundance: .
CDR3aa: CASSLAGRSTRIQYF
CDR3nt: TGTGCTAGCAGCTTAGCCGGTAGGTCAACGCGCATTCAGTACTTC

v_gene: TRBV7-2
d_gene: TRBD1
j_gene: TRBJ1-2
abundance: .
CDR3aa: CASSLVAGGAMYGYTF
CDR3nt: TGTGCCAGCAGCTTAGTGGCAGGGGGCGCAATGTATGGCTACACCTTC

v_gene: TRBV5-1
d_gene: .
j_gene: TRBJ1-1
abundance: .
CDR3aa: CASSLNTEAFF
CDR3nt: TGCGCCAGCAGCTTGAACACTGAAGCTTTCTTT

v_gene: TRBV19
d_gene: TRBD1
j_gene: TRBJ2-5
abundance: .
CDR3aa: CASNNRGQETQYF
CDR3nt: TGTGCCAGTAACAACAGGGGGCAAGAGACCCAGTACTTC

v_gene: TRBV9
d_gene: .
j_gene: TRBJ1-6
abundance: few
CDR3aa: CASSVGGFDSPLHF
CDR3nt: TGTGCCAGCAGCGTAGGAGGGTTCGACTCACCCCTCCACTTT